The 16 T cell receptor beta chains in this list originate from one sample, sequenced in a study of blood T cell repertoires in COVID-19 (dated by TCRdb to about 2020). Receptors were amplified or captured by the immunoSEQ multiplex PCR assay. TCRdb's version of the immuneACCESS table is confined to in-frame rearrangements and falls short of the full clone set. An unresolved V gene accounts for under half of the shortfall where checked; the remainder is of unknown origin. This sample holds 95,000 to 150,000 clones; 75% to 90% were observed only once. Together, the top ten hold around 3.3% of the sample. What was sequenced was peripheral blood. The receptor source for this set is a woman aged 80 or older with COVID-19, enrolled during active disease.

CDR3 bases: TGTGCCAGCTGGAGAGCGGGGAGTGCCTACAATGAGCAGTTCTTC. Its protein is CASWRAGSAYNEQFF. The V and J genes are TRBV5-4 and TRBJ2-1; TRBD2 aligns across 7 bases. The V segment lost 7 bases and the J segment 2 bases; nucleotides outside the gene matches: 9. The germline gives CDR1 SGHNT, CDR2 YYREEE (reference sequence). The CDR3 contains 15 residues.

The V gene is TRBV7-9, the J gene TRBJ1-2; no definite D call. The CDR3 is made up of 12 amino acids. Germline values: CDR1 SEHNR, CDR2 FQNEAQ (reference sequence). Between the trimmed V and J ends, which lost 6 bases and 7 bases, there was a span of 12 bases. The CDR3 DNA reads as TGTGCCAGCAGTGGAGGTTCTACTGGCTACACCTTC. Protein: CASSGGSTGYTF.

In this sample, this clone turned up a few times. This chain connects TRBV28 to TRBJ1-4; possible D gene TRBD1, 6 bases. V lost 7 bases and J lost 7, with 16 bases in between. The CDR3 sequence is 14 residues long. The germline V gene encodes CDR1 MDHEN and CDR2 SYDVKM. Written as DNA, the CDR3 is TGTGCCAGCATTCCACAGGGTGGCGGTGAAAAACTGTTTTTT. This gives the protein CASIPQGGGEKLFF.

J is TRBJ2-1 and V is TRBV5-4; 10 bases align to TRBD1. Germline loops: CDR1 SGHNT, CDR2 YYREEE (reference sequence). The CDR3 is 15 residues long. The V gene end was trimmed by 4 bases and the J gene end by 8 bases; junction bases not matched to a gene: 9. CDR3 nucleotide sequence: TGTGCCAGCAGCCACCAAGCGACAGGGGGCGATGAGCAGTTCTTC. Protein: CASSHQATGGDEQFF.

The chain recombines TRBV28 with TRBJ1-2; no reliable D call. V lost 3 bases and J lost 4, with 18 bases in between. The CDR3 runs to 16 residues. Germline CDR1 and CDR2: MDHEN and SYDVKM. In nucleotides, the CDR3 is TGTGCCAGCAGTTTCCCTCAGGCCTCTTTACTCTATGGCTACACCTTC. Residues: CASSFPQASLLYGYTF.

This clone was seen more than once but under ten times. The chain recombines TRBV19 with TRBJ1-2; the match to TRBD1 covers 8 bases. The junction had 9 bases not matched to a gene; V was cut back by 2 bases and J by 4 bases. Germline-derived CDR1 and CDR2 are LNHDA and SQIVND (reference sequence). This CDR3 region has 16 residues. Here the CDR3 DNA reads TGTGCCAGTAGTATAAGAAGGACAGGGAAAAGCTATGGCTACACCTTC. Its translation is CASSIRRTGKSYGYTF.

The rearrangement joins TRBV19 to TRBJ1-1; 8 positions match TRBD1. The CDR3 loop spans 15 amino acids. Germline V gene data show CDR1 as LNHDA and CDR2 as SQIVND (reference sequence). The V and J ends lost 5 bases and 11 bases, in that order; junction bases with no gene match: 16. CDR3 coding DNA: TGTGCCAGTAGTCCCAGGACAGGGATAGGGATGGCGGCTTTCTTT. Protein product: CASSPRTGIGMAAFF.

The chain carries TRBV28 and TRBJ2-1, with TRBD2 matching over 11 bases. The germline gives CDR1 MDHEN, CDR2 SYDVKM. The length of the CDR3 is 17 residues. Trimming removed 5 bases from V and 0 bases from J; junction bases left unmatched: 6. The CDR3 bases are TGTGCCAGCAGTGGGACTAGCGGACAAAGCTCCTACAATGAGCAGTTCTTC. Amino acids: CASSGTSGQSSYNEQFF.

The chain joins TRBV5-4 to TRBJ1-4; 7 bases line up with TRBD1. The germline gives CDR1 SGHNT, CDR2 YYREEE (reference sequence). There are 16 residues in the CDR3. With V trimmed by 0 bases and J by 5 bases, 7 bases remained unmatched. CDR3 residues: CASSLALSGGNEKLFF. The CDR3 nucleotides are TGTGCCAGCAGCTTGGCCTTATCAGGGGGAAATGAAAAACTGTTTTTT.

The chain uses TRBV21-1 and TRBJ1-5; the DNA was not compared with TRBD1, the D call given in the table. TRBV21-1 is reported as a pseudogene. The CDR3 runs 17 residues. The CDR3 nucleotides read TGTGCCAGCATAATGACAGGGCTCCTACTTGTACATCAGCCCCAGCATTTT. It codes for CASIMTGLLLVHQPQHF.

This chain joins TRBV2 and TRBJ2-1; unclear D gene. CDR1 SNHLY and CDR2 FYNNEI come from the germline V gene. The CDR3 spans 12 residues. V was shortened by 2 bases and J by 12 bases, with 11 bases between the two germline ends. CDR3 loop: CASSESAPGQFF. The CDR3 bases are TGTGCCAGCAGTGAATCGGCGCCGGGGCAGTTCTTC.

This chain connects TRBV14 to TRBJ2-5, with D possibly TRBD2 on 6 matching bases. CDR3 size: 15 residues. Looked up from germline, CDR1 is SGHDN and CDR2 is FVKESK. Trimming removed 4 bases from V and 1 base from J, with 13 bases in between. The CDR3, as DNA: TGTGCCAGCAGCCGGGACTGGGGGACCCAAGAGACCCAGTACTTC. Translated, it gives CASSRDWGTQETQYF.

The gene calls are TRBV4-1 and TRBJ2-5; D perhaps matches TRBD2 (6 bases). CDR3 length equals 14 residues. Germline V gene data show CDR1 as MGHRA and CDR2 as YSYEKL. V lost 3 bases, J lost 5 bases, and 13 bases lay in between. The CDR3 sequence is CASSQSGGVETQYF. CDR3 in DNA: TGCGCCAGCAGCCAGTCAGGAGGGGTTGAGACCCAGTACTTC.

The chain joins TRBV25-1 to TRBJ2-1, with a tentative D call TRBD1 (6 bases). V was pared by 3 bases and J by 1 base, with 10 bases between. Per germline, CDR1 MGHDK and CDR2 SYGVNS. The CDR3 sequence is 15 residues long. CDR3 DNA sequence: TGTGCCAGCAGTGATAGGGGGTCATCCTACAATGAGCAGTTCTTC. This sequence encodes CASSDRGSSYNEQFF.

CDR3 loop: CASSVGSGGQETQYF. The CDR3 nucleotides read TGTGCCAGCAGCGTGGGCAGCGGGGGGCAAGAGACCCAGTACTTC. V usage is TRBV9 and J usage is TRBJ2-5; 9 bases are a match to TRBD2. Per the germline V gene, CDR1 is SGDLS and CDR2 is YYNGEE. The CDR3 has 15 amino acids. The ends lost 2 bases at V and 2 bases at J; junction bases unmatched: 4.

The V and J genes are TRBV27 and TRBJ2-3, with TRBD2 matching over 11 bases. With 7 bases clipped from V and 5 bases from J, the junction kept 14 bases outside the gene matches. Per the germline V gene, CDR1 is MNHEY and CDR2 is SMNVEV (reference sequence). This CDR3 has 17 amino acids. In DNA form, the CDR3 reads TGTGCCAGCAAAGCCACTAGCGGGAGAAGCGGGGGAGATACGCAGTATTTT. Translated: CASKATSGRSGGDTQYF.